These 32 T cell receptor beta chains came from one sample sequenced in a study of response to subunit inactivated influenza vaccine (dated by TCRdb to between 2017 and 2018). Receptor amplification or capture employed RT-PCR. The sequencer was an Illumina HiSeq 2500. TCRdb passed the public sequencing reads through fastp at Q25 and MiXCR, retaining productive beta sequences. Rows with one shared CDR3 protein collapse into an entry with the most common genes and DNA. Present in this sample are 800,000 or so distinct CDR3 sequences, 21% of which were seen just once. The biggest ten clones account for about a tenth of the sample. The sample consisted of PBMCs from blood, taken roughly 5 days after vaccination. All receptors come from a man aged 45-65 years who received an inactivated influenza vaccine. Donor details come from another sample of the same person, matched by shared clones.

DNA of the CDR3: TGTGCCAGCAGCTTAGCGTACAGGGAGGCCGCCGAGCAGTACTTC. Translation: CASSLAYREAAEQYF. This chain joins TRBV7-6 and TRBJ2-7; D is possibly TRBD1 or TRBD2 (6 bases each). Per the germline V gene, CDR1 is SGHVS and CDR2 is FNYEAQ. This CDR3 comprises 15 residues. V dropped 0 bases and J dropped 6 bases, with 15 bases sitting between them.

This clonotype was observed many times. The chain joins TRBV12-3 or TRBV12-4 to TRBJ2-2, with TRBD2 identical over 11 bases. The V segment lost 6 bases and the J segment 7 bases; nucleotides outside the gene matches: 10. The CDR3 is 16 amino acids. CDR3 DNA sequence: TGTGCCAGCAGCCCCTTTAGCGGGGGGGCTAGCGGGGAGCTGTTTTTT. Its protein is CASSPFSGGASGELFF.

The chain carries TRBV28 and TRBJ2-1, with D possibly called TRBD1 or TRBD2 (6 bases each). V was trimmed by 4 bases and J by 2 bases, leaving 15 bases between them. Germline V gene data show CDR1 as MDHEN and CDR2 as SYDVKM. The CDR3 runs to 16 residues. The DNA for the CDR3 is TGTGCCAGCAGTTCCCGGAGGGGGGCACCCTACAATGAGCAGTTCTTC. It is translated as CASSSRRGAPYNEQFF.

The chain employs TRBV12-3 or TRBV12-4 and TRBJ1-1; D is unclear. Deletions cut 5 bases from V and 0 bases from J, with 13 bases between. The CDR3 is 15 residues long. The DNA for the CDR3 is TGTGCCAGCAGTCGTTATGAGAGCATGAACACTGAAGCTTTCTTT. It is translated as CASSRYESMNTEAFF.

This clonotype turned up a few times. The chain joins TRBV12-3 or TRBV12-4 to TRBJ2-7; TRBD2 might be the D (6 bases). V dropped 2 bases and J dropped 6 bases, with 11 bases sitting between them. The CDR3 extends over 13 amino acids. The CDR3 sequence: CASSLPGTGEQYF. CDR3 bases: TGTGCCAGCAGTTTACCAGGGACTGGCGAGCAGTACTTC.

The sample holds a few counts of this clonotype. This rearrangement joins TRBV10-1 to TRBJ2-2; a possible D gene is TRBD2 (5 bases). Trimming took off 8 bases at V and 0 bases at J, with 10 bases between the two ends. The germline V gene has CDR1 WNHNN and CDR2 SYGVQD (reference sequence). The CDR3 has 14 amino acids. The DNA for the CDR3 is TGCGCCAGCTCTCCAGCGGCGAACACCGGGGAGCTGTTTTTT. It encodes CASSPAANTGELFF.

This sequence joins TRBV20-1 and TRBJ1-2; D gene uncertain. The CDR3 consists of 13 residues. The V end lost 3 bases, the J end lost 8 bases, and 16 bases lay between the germline ends. CDR1 and CDR2 (germline): DFQATT, SNEGSKA (reference sequence). The CDR3 sequence is CSASMLREEGYTF. The DNA for the CDR3 is TGCAGTGCTAGCATGCTAAGGGAGGAGGGCTACACCTTC.

This clonotype was observed a handful of times. CDR3 bases: TGCAGCGCGCAGACTAGCGACAATGAGCAGTTCTTC. The encoded protein is CSAQTSDNEQFF. The gene calls are TRBV29-1 and TRBJ2-1; TRBD2 matches at 8 bases. Trimming removed 7 bases from V and 5 bases from J; junction bases left unmatched: 4. The CDR3 is 12 amino acids. CDR1 and CDR2 (germline): SQVTM, ANQGSEA.

This clonotype showed up just a few times. This sequence joins TRBV20-1 and TRBJ2-1; 8 positions match TRBD2. The CDR3 loop spans 16 amino acids. Looked up from germline, CDR1 is DFQATT and CDR2 is SNEGSKA (reference sequence). J gave up 3 bases and V 2 bases, and 9 bases lay outside the gene matches. Here the CDR3 reads CSARSTSGPSYNEQFF. In nucleotides, the CDR3 is TGCAGTGCTAGATCCACTAGCGGTCCGAGCTACAATGAGCAGTTCTTC.

This clonotype was found a few times. The genes are TRBV7-6 and TRBJ2-6; the D gene is possibly TRBD2 (6 bases). CDR1 is SGHVS, CDR2 FNYEAQ, per germline. This CDR3 comprises 19 residues. V gave up 1 base and J gave up 0 bases, with 16 bases separating them. This CDR3 reads CASSLGWGSGVSGANVLTF. CDR3 nucleotide sequence: TGTGCCAGCAGCTTAGGGTGGGGTAGCGGAGTCTCTGGGGCCAACGTCCTGACTTTC.

The CDR3 DNA reads TGCGCCAGCAGTTATCGGACAGGGGACCTACAAGAGACCCAGTACTTC. Translating it yields CASSYRTGDLQETQYF. The chain employs TRBV5-1 and TRBJ2-5; 9 bases match TRBD1. Germline lookup yields CDR1 SGHRS and CDR2 YFSETQ. The ends lost 5 bases at V and 2 bases at J; junction bases unmatched: 10. This CDR3 is built from 16 residues.

The genes are TRBV4-1 and TRBJ1-1; possibly TRBD1 for D (6 bases). Trimming cost V 1 base and J 0 bases, with 9 bases left between them. CDR3 length: 15 residues. Germline values: CDR1 MGHRA, CDR2 YSYEKL. In nucleotides, the CDR3 is TGCGCCAGCAGCCAAGCGGGGACACTGAACACTGAAGCTTTCTTT. As protein: CASSQAGTLNTEAFF.

V usage is TRBV29-1 and J usage is TRBJ1-1; D not resolved. The V gene's germline CDR1 is SQVTM and CDR2 ANQGSEA. The V gene lost 1 base and the J gene lost 1 base, with 10 bases spanning the gap. The CDR3 consists of 14 residues. The CDR3: CSVEGRAGNTEAFF. DNA of the CDR3: TGCAGCGTTGAAGGGCGGGCTGGGAACACTGAAGCTTTCTTT.

V usage is TRBV20-1 and J usage is TRBJ2-2, with D unclear. The germline CDR1 and CDR2 sequences are DFQATT and SNEGSKA (reference sequence). The CDR3 is made up of 15 amino acids. V dropped 0 bases and J dropped 3 bases, with 11 bases sitting between them. CDR3 amino acids: CSARDPDRHTGELFF. CDR3 coding DNA: TGCAGTGCTAGAGATCCGGATAGGCACACCGGGGAGCTGTTTTTT.

The V call is TRBV6-5, the J call TRBJ2-7; 12 bases agree with TRBD2. The CDR3 has 16 amino acids. J was trimmed by 4 bases and V by 0 bases; bases with no gene match: 4. CDR1 is MNHEY, CDR2 SVGAGI, per germline. The CDR3 loop reads CASSYSLAGGRYEQYF. The CDR3 DNA reads TGTGCCAGCAGTTACTCACTAGCGGGAGGTCGGTACGAGCAGTACTTC.

The gene calls are TRBV11-2 and TRBJ1-1; no clear D gene. Germline V lookup: CDR1 SGHAT, CDR2 FQNNGV. V was pared by 3 bases and J by 1 base, with 12 bases between. The CDR3 has 15 amino acids. The CDR3 is CASSFPWGRNTEAFF. The CDR3 DNA is TGTGCCAGCAGCTTCCCTTGGGGTAGGAACACTGAAGCTTTCTTT.

The chain employs TRBV7-9 and TRBJ2-7; no definite D call. This CDR3 spans 13 amino acids. Trimming took off 8 bases at V and 4 bases at J, with 15 bases between the two ends. Germline CDR1 and CDR2: SEHNR and FQNEAQ (reference sequence). CDR3 sequence (DNA): TGTGCCAGCGGTACGTTTCGGTCATACGAGCAGTACTTC. This codes for CASGTFRSYEQYF.

The chain carries TRBV12-3 or TRBV12-4 and TRBJ2-1; 9 bases match TRBD2. This CDR3 comprises 16 residues. J lost 5 bases, V lost 1 base, and 6 bases had no gene match. The CDR3 DNA sequence: TGTGCCAGCAGTTTAGGGGGCGGGAGGGCCGACAATGAGCAGTTCTTC. It is translated as CASSLGGGRADNEQFF.

The chain recombines TRBV4-2 with TRBJ2-7; tentatively, D is TRBD1 (6 bases). Deletions cut 3 bases from V and 3 bases from J, with 9 bases between. The germline gives CDR1 LGHNA, CDR2 YNFKEQ. The CDR3 extends over 13 amino acids. CDR3 amino acids: CASSQEQGYEQYF. The CDR3 DNA is TGTGCCAGCAGCCAGGAACAGGGCTACGAGCAGTACTTC.

The chain joins TRBV19 to TRBJ1-1; no clear D gene. CDR3 size: 11 residues. In germline, CDR1 is LNHDA, CDR2 SQIVND (reference sequence). Trimming shortened V by 5 bases and J by 4 bases, and 5 bases separated the two germline ends. The CDR3 loop is CASSYFTEAFF. The CDR3 nucleotides read TGTGCCAGTAGTTACTTCACTGAAGCTTTCTTT.

CDR3 in DNA: TGTGCCAGCGCCCCCACAGGGGACTATGGCTACACCTTC. It yields the protein CASAPTGDYGYTF. The chain combines TRBV6-1 with TRBJ1-2; 7 bases agree with TRBD1. The germline V gene has CDR1 MNHNS and CDR2 SASEGT. CDR3 length: 13 residues. V gave up 8 bases and J gave up 3 bases; unmatched junction bases: 6.

This sequence joins TRBV18 and TRBJ2-7, with a possible D match to TRBD1 (5 bases). Trimming left V 2 bases short and J 3 bases short, with 11 bases between. CDR3 size: 14 residues. CDR1 is KGHSH and CDR2 is LQKENI in the germline V gene. CDR3 DNA: TGTGCCAGCTCACCATCCGCCAGGGTCTACGAGCAGTACTTC. Amino acids: CASSPSARVYEQYF.

The rearrangement joins TRBV20-1 to TRBJ2-7; 9 bases agree with TRBD1. The CDR3 consists of 13 residues. CDR1 and CDR2 from the germline V gene are DFQATT and SNEGSKA (reference sequence). V dropped 5 bases and J dropped 3; count of bases not matched to a gene: 5. This chain's CDR3 is CSAPGTGYYEQYF. CDR3 nucleotides: TGCAGTGCTCCCGGGACAGGGTACTACGAGCAGTACTTC.

This clonotype was seen repeatedly, ten times or more. This sequence joins TRBV7-9 and TRBJ1-1; D unresolved. Trimming removed 5 bases from V and 10 bases from J, with 14 bases in between. Per germline, CDR1 SEHNR and CDR2 FQNEAQ (reference sequence). The CDR3 has 12 amino acids. CDR3 DNA: TGTGCCAGCAGCCCCAACGGGGAAGTAGCTTTCTTT. It translates to CASSPNGEVAFF.

The table lists this clonotype with a few counts. The V call is TRBV4-1, the J call TRBJ2-2; D not certain. The CDR3 is 15 amino acids. Germline V lookup: CDR1 MGHRA, CDR2 YSYEKL. V was clipped by 3 bases and J by 1 base, with 9 bases between them. CDR3 sequence: CASSHKQQNTGELFF. DNA for the CDR3: TGCGCCAGCAGCCACAAACAGCAGAACACCGGGGAGCTGTTTTTT.

This chain connects TRBV5-1 to TRBJ2-3, with D perhaps matching TRBD2 (5 bases). V shed 4 bases and J shed 1 base, with 7 bases lying between them. The CDR3 consists of 13 residues. Per the germline V gene, CDR1 is SGHRS and CDR2 is YFSETQ. The CDR3 DNA sequence: TGCGCCAGCAGCCATAGCGGCACAGATACGCAGTATTTT. Residues: CASSHSGTDTQYF.

This rearrangement joins TRBV15 to TRBJ2-3; 9 positions agree with TRBD1. Trimming removed 9 bases from V and 5 bases from J; junction bases left unmatched: 9. Per the germline V gene, CDR1 is LNHNV and CDR2 is YYDKDF (reference sequence). The CDR3 covers 14 residues. The CDR3: CATRTGAVGDTQYF. The DNA for the CDR3 is TGTGCCACGAGGACAGGGGCCGTGGGAGATACGCAGTATTTT.

This clonotype was picked up a small number of times. The chain has TRBV4-1 and TRBJ2-7; 9 bases map to TRBD2. Per the germline V gene, CDR1 is MGHRA and CDR2 is YSYEKL. V was pared by 6 bases and J by 7 bases, with 10 bases of the junction left unmatched. There are 14 residues in the CDR3. The CDR3: CASRLAGRRGEQYF. As DNA, the CDR3 is TGCGCCAGCAGACTAGCGGGCCGAAGGGGAGAGCAGTACTTC.

This clonotype was recorded a few times. V and J are TRBV7-8 and TRBJ2-1, with D unresolved. The germline CDR1 and CDR2 sequences are SGHVS and FQNEAQ. The CDR3 consists of 15 residues. V lost 4 bases, J lost 4 bases, and 14 bases lay in between. This CDR3 is CASSSRLGIYNEQFF. CDR3 in DNA: TGTGCCAGCAGCTCCAGATTGGGGATTTACAATGAGCAGTTCTTC.

The V and J genes are TRBV6-2 or TRBV6-3 and TRBJ2-3; 7 nucleotides align to TRBD2. Per germline, CDR1 MNHEY and CDR2 SVGEGT. The CDR3 consists of 17 residues. J was trimmed by 0 bases and V by 5 bases; bases with no gene match: 11. In DNA form, the CDR3 reads TGTGCCAGCAGTGCGAGATTCCTAGCGGTTAGCACAGATACGCAGTATTTT. Amino acids: CASSARFLAVSTDTQYF.

This clonotype occurred a few times. The chain combines TRBV12-3 or TRBV12-4 with TRBJ1-3, with 7 bases matching TRBD1. Germline trimming cut 2 bases from V and 4 bases from J; bases unmatched to any gene: 5. The CDR3 is 15 residues long. The CDR3 DNA reads as TGTGCCAGCAGTTTATTGAGGGACAGAGGAAACACCATATATTTT. It encodes CASSLLRDRGNTIYF.

This clonotype turned up a few times. The rearrangement joins TRBV18 to TRBJ1-5; 7 bases fit TRBD1. The length of the CDR3 is 16 residues. V was pared by 5 bases and J by 4 bases, with 11 bases of the junction left unmatched. Per the germline V gene, CDR1 is KGHSH and CDR2 is LQKENI. Here the CDR3 DNA reads TGTGCCAGCTCATCTACAGGGGAGGTAGGGAATCAGCCCCAGCATTTT. It yields the protein CASSSTGEVGNQPQHF.